This TCR beta chain was captured in a study of graft-versus-host responses after intestinal transplantation. Concerning this clone: No antigen is known for it.

General study points: Maximum circulating GvH clone levels tracked with early post-transplant HvG decreases.

Libraries were prepared by immunoSEQ multiplex PCR; TCRdb keeps only in-frame clonotypes and omits some of them. The table records about 39,000 clones, 85% to 95% of them present only once. Here the sequenced sample was unstimulated CD8+ T cells sorted from spleen or lymph node cells, taken before transplant. The TCR was taken from a human donor who was the organ donor for an intestinal transplant.

Written as DNA, the CDR3 is TGTGCCATCAGCAGTGACGAGGGGGCGCGTGGAAACACCATATATTTT. It is translated as CAISSDEGARGNTIYF. The gene calls are TRBV10-3 and TRBJ1-3, with TRBD1 matching over 7 bases. Germline V gene data show CDR1 as ENHRY and CDR2 as SYGVKD. The CDR3 is 16 amino acids. V shed 6 bases, J shed 3 bases, and the junction held 11 bases outside the gene matches.